Presented here are 29 T cell receptor beta chains from one specimen sequenced in a study of blood T cells in healthy people across ages. The use of a sample-barcoded 5' primer and a J-beta primer mix characterized a second PCR of roughly 7 to 11 cycles. In TCRdb, the 5' RACE reads were re-called with MiXCR into one record per CDR3 protein. The sample yields approximately 1.5 million distinct CDR3 sequences, approximately 42% seen once. The sequenced sample was blood. These TCRs come from a woman aged 18 to 35 in good health.

The chain employs TRBV20-1 and TRBJ2-1; 13 positions agree with TRBD2. Germline V gives CDR1 DFQATT, CDR2 SNEGSKA (reference sequence). Trimming cost V 0 bases and J 5 bases; bases outside gene matches: 4. The CDR3 length is 16 residues. The CDR3 coding sequence is TGCAGTGCTAGAGATTCGACTAGCGGGAGGAACAATGAGCAGTTCTTC. Translation: CSARDSTSGRNNEQFF.

The rearrangement joins TRBV11-1 to TRBJ2-1; 11 bases agree with TRBD2. J gave up 0 bases and V 5 bases, and 9 bases lay outside the gene matches. The CDR3 length is 18 residues. Germline CDR1 SGHAT, CDR2 FQDESV (reference sequence). The CDR3 loop reads CASSPASGRLSSYNEQFF. CDR3 sequence (DNA): TGTGCCAGCAGCCCGGCTAGCGGGAGGCTTAGCTCCTACAATGAGCAGTTCTTC. The whole variable domain, remainder taken from reference TRBV11-1 and TRBJ2-1, is EAEVAQSPRYKITEKSQAVAFWCDPISGHATLYWYRQILGQGPELLVQFQDESVVDDSQLPKDRFSAERLKGVDSTLKIQPAELGDSAMYLCASSPASGRLSSYNEQFFGPGTRLTVL.

The genes are TRBV5-1 and TRBJ2-7, with D possibly called TRBD1 or TRBD2 (5 bases each). Looked up from germline, CDR1 is SGHRS and CDR2 is YFSETQ. The CDR3 loop spans 16 amino acids. V dropped 3 bases and J dropped 0 bases, with 16 bases sitting between them. Here the CDR3 reads CASSSTGRTSSYEQYF. In DNA form, the CDR3 reads TGCGCCAGCAGCTCAACGGGACGGACAAGCTCCTACGAGCAGTACTTC.

This clonotype was counted a few times. V is TRBV12-3 or TRBV12-4 and J is TRBJ1-1; weak D call: TRBD1 (6 bases). Deletions cut 6 bases from V and 4 bases from J, with 15 bases between. This CDR3 is built from 14 residues. In DNA form, the CDR3 reads TGTGCCAGCAGGCAACTGGGGGCCGGCACTGAAGCTTTCTTT. Translation gives CASRQLGAGTEAFF.

This chain uses TRBV6-1 with TRBJ1-6; D not resolved. The germline V gene has CDR1 MNHNS and CDR2 SASEGT. This CDR3 contains 14 residues. V was trimmed by 2 bases and J by 4 bases, leaving 6 bases between them. The CDR3: CASSEMLYNSPLHF. DNA of the CDR3: TGTGCCAGCAGTGAAATGCTATATAATTCACCCCTCCACTTT.

This chain joins TRBV4-1 and TRBJ1-1; no clear D. Germline V gene lookup returns CDR1 MGHRA and CDR2 YSYEKL. The CDR3 loop spans 15 amino acids. Between the trimmed V and J ends, which lost 1 base and 3 bases, there was a span of 12 bases. CDR3 DNA sequence: TGCGCCAGCAGCCAAGGGGTGGCCGGCTACACTGAAGCTTTCTTT. As protein: CASSQGVAGYTEAFF.

A remark on this clonotype: The CDR3 does not end in the conserved phenylalanine or tryptophan, so this is likely a read error. The chain links TRBV27 to TRBJ1-2, with 12 bases aligning to TRBD1. Germline values: CDR1 MNHEY, CDR2 SMNVEV (reference sequence). The V segment lost 5 bases and the J segment 7 bases; nucleotides outside the gene matches: 14. The CDR3 is 17 amino acids. In DNA form, the CDR3 reads TGTGCCAGCAGTCCCAGGGACAGGGGGCTTGGAAAATGTGGCTACACCTCC. As protein: CASSPRDRGLGKCGYTS.

The V call is TRBV10-3, the J call TRBJ2-3, with D perhaps TRBD1 (5 bases). Germline CDR1 reads ENHRY; CDR2 reads SYGVKD. This CDR3 contains 15 residues. The germline V and J ends were trimmed by 0 bases and 4 bases, with 11 bases remaining between them. For the CDR3, the DNA is TGTGCCATCAGTGAGTCTGCAGGGAACGCAGATACGCAGTATTTT. It translates to CAISESAGNADTQYF.

Note on this clonotype: One base away lies a much larger clone, so this may be a sequencing read error. This rearrangement joins TRBV28 to TRBJ2-6, with unresolved D. Trimming cost V 2 bases and J 1 base, with 15 bases left between them. CDR3 size: 18 residues. CDR1 and CDR2 from the germline V gene are MDHEN and SYDVKM. CDR3 region: CASSLIGRGLSGANVLTF. The CDR3 DNA reads as TGTGCCAGCAGTTTAATTGGACGAGGCTTATCTGGGGCCAACGTCCTGACTTTC.

This clonotype was recorded at least ten times. The chain links TRBV9 to TRBJ2-1, with 8 positions matching TRBD2. CDR3 length: 15 amino acids. Germline CDR1 and CDR2: SGDLS and YYNGEE. The V segment lost 3 bases and the J segment 6 bases; nucleotides outside the gene matches: 8. Here the CDR3 reads CASSAAGVPGNEQFF. The CDR3 nucleotides read TGTGCCAGCAGCGCAGCGGGAGTCCCCGGCAATGAGCAGTTCTTC. The full variable domain, rest sourced from reference TRBV9 and TRBJ2-1, is DSGVTQTPKHLITATGQRVTLRCSPRSGDLSVYWYQQSLDQGLQFLIQYYNGEERAKGNILERFSAQQFPDLHSELNLSSLELGDSALYFCASSAAGVPGNEQFFGPGTRLTVL.

This chain joins TRBV6-2 or TRBV6-3 and TRBJ1-5; no clear D. V shed 7 bases and J shed 7 bases, with 14 bases lying between them. Germline CDR1 is MNHEY and CDR2 is SVGEGT. The CDR3 runs 13 residues. CDR3 DNA sequence: TGTGCCAGCAAGACTGGGATGGACCAGCCCCAGCATTTT. Translated, it gives CASKTGMDQPQHF.

This sequence joins TRBV11-2 and TRBJ1-2, with D perhaps TRBD1 (5 bases). The CDR3 has 15 amino acids. V was cut by 1 base and J by 5 bases, with 14 bases left in between. Germline CDR1 and CDR2: SGHAT and FQNNGV. CDR3 nucleotides: TGTGCCAGCAGCTTAGTTGCCGGGACCCTTTATGGCTACACCTTC. Translating it yields CASSLVAGTLYGYTF.

This clonotype was seen a handful of times. The rearrangement links TRBV9 to TRBJ2-5; TRBD2 matches 9 bases. V gave up 1 base and J gave up 11 bases; unmatched junction bases: 15. CDR3 length: 16 amino acids. Germline loops: CDR1 SGDLS, CDR2 YYNGEE. The DNA of the CDR3 is TGTGCCAGCAGCGTAAGCTGGCGGGGGGGCTTGGATGAGCAGTACTTC. Translated: CASSVSWRGGLDEQYF.

The J gene is TRBJ2-5, the V gene TRBV3-1; a possible D gene is TRBD2 (5 bases). The CDR3 spans 16 residues. Germline lookup yields CDR1 LGHDT and CDR2 YNNKEL (reference sequence). V was pared by 0 bases and J by 5 bases, with 16 bases between. The CDR3 spells CASSQDLSVAMETQYF. CDR3 coding DNA: TGTGCCAGCAGCCAAGATCTAAGCGTAGCGATGGAGACCCAGTACTTC.

To note about this clonotype: This may come from a read error, since a much larger clone is one base off. V and J are TRBV10-3 and TRBJ2-4, with a tentative D call TRBD2 (5 bases). Germline V gene data show CDR1 as ENHRY and CDR2 as SYGVKD. The CDR3 is 16 amino acids. In DNA, the CDR3 is TGTGCCACCAGTACCTCGGGGAATGATGTCAAAAACATTCAGTACTTC. As protein: CATSTSGNDVKNIQYF.

This clonotype was observed a handful of times. The chain recombines TRBV6-2 or TRBV6-3 with TRBJ2-7; TRBD1 might be the D (6 bases). This CDR3 is 14 amino acids long. Germline values: CDR1 MNHEY, CDR2 SVGEGT. Deletions cut 7 bases from V and 7 bases from J, with 20 bases between. CDR3: CASIPGHSYNEQYF. Here the CDR3 DNA reads TGTGCCAGCATTCCGGGACATTCCTACAATGAGCAGTACTTC.

V is TRBV12-5 and J is TRBJ2-3; the match to TRBD2 covers 13 bases. V lost 3 bases and J lost 6; bases outside the gene matches: 12. Germline loops: CDR1 LGHNT, CDR2 FRNRAP. The CDR3 is 18 residues long. CDR3 amino acids: CASGLAFTGTSGVDTQYF. CDR3 in DNA: TGTGCTAGTGGTTTAGCCTTCACCGGGACTAGCGGGGTGGATACGCAGTATTTT. The complete variable domain, with remaining parts taken from reference TRBV12-5 and TRBJ2-3, reads DARVTQTPRHKVTEMGQEVTMRCQPILGHNTVFWYRQTMMQGLELLAYFRNRAPLDDSGMPKDRFSAEMPDATLATLKIQPSEPRDSAVYFCASGLAFTGTSGVDTQYFGPGTRLTVL.

The chain links TRBV27 to TRBJ1-5; maybe TRBD1 (6 bases). V lost 1 base and J 3 bases, leaving 10 bases between the germline ends. The CDR3 covers 15 residues. Looked up from germline, CDR1 is MNHEY and CDR2 is SMNVEV (reference sequence). The CDR3 region has the DNA TGTGCCAGCAGTTTATACACAGGGTCCAATCAGCCCCAGCATTTT. This sequence encodes CASSLYTGSNQPQHF.

The rearrangement joins TRBV5-1 to TRBJ2-3; D not resolved. Germline V gene sequence: CDR1 SGHRS, CDR2 YFSETQ. This CDR3 region has 18 residues. With 5 bases removed from V and 6 bases from J, the gap between germline ends came to 28 bases. The CDR3 reads CASRPKDLVGIPADTQYF. Written as DNA, the CDR3 is TGCGCCAGCAGACCTAAAGACCTTGTCGGCATCCCAGCGGATACGCAGTATTTT.

This clonotype was recorded a few times. The chain uses TRBV29-1 and TRBJ1-5, with a weak D call TRBD1 (5 bases). CDR3 size: 13 residues. V dropped 6 bases and J dropped 6 bases, with 15 bases sitting between them. Germline assignment: CDR1 SQVTM and CDR2 ANQGSEA. This chain's CDR3 is CSVKGQGGQPQHF. The CDR3 nucleotides read TGCAGCGTAAAAGGGCAGGGAGGTCAGCCCCAGCATTTT. Using reference TRBV29-1 and TRBJ1-5 for the parts outside the CDR3, the full variable domain is SAVISQKPSRDICQRGTSLTIQCQVDSQVTMMFWYRQQPGQSLTLIATANQGSEATYESGFVIDKFPISRPNLTFSTLTVSNMSPEDSSIYLCSVKGQGGQPQHFGDGTRLSIL.

On this clonotype itself: A much larger clone lies one base from this, so it may be a read error. V and J are TRBV28 and TRBJ1-6; D remains ambiguous. Germline loops: CDR1 MDHEN, CDR2 SYDVKM. CDR3 length equals 12 residues. V was pared by 5 bases and J by 8 bases, with 7 bases between. The CDR3 DNA reads TGTGCCAGCAGTACGCGTCATTCACCCCTCCACTTT. It is translated as CASSTRHSPLHF. The full variable domain, completed using reference TRBV28 and TRBJ1-6, is DVKVTQSSRYLVKRTGEKVFLECVQDMDHENMFWYRQDPGLGLRLIYFSYDVKMKEKGDIPEGYSVSREKKERFSLILESASTNQTSMYLCASSTRHSPLHFGNGTRLTVT.

This clonotype was observed a few times. The rearrangement uses TRBV7-9 and TRBJ2-3; no clear D. CDR3 length equals 12 residues. V lost 8 bases and J 5 bases, leaving 11 bases between the germline ends. Germline V CDR1 and CDR2: SEHNR, FQNEAQ (reference sequence). The DNA for the CDR3 is TGTGCCAGCTTCCTGGTCGTAGATACGCAGTATTTT. Residues: CASFLVVDTQYF.

This clonotype was observed a single time. The rearrangement joins TRBV6-6 to TRBJ1-5; D is perhaps TRBD1 (5 bases). The V gene lost 1 base and the J gene lost 3 bases, with 7 bases spanning the gap. CDR3 size: 14 residues. Germline V CDR1 and CDR2: MNHNY, SVGAGI (reference sequence). The CDR3 region has the DNA TGTGCCAGCAGTTACTTGGACACCAATCAGCCCCAGCATTTT. Translated, it gives CASSYLDTNQPQHF.

V usage is TRBV5-1 and J usage is TRBJ2-7; D uncertain. The CDR3 has 15 residues. Germline V lookup: CDR1 SGHRS, CDR2 YFSETQ. V was cut by 0 bases and J by 0 bases, with 10 bases left in between. CDR3 sequence (DNA): TGCGCCAGCAGCTTGGACCCTTTGGGCTCCTACGAGCAGTACTTC. It is translated as CASSLDPLGSYEQYF.

The rearrangement joins TRBV7-9 to TRBJ2-7, with D hard to call. V lost 5 bases and J 2 bases, leaving 16 bases between the germline ends. Looked up from germline, CDR1 is SEHNR and CDR2 is FQNEAQ (reference sequence). The CDR3 runs to 15 residues. DNA of the CDR3: TGTGCCAGCAGCGGCCTTGAGGACGGAGCCTACGAGCAGTACTTC. Amino acids: CASSGLEDGAYEQYF.

The gene calls are TRBV4-1 and TRBJ2-3, with 11 bases lining up with TRBD2. V shed 5 bases and J 5 bases; nucleotides not matched to a gene: 9. Germline V CDR1 and CDR2: MGHRA, YSYEKL. CDR3 length: 16 residues. The CDR3 nucleotides read TGCGCCAGCAGCAAACTAGCGGGGGCCATCAGAGATACGCAGTATTTT. Its translation is CASSKLAGAIRDTQYF.

The chain is built from TRBV7-9 and TRBJ1-1; tentative D call: TRBD1 (6 bases). Germline V lookup: CDR1 SEHNR, CDR2 FQNEAQ (reference sequence). CDR3 length: 16 residues. V lost 5 bases and J 1 base, leaving 17 bases between the germline ends. CDR3 residues: CASSLADRDKNTEAFF. The CDR3 DNA reads as TGTGCCAGCAGCCTCGCCGACCGGGACAAGAACACTGAAGCTTTCTTT.

The genes are TRBV7-2 and TRBJ2-7; TRBD2 agrees at 9 bases. Germline V gene data show CDR1 as SGHTA and CDR2 as FQGNSA. The CDR3 runs 15 residues. J lost 5 bases, V lost 1 base, and 6 bases had no gene match. The CDR3 coding sequence is TGTGCCAGCAGCTTAGGTGGCGGGGGGGCCAACGAGCAGTACTTC. It encodes CASSLGGGGANEQYF.

The chain joins TRBV6-4 to TRBJ1-2; TRBD1 might be the D (5 bases). Trimming removed 5 bases from V and 4 bases from J, with 14 bases in between. Germline loops: CDR1 MRHNA, CDR2 SNTAGT. The CDR3 covers 14 residues. Here the CDR3 DNA reads TGTGCCAGCAGTCAGGGAACGGGCTCCTATGGCTACACCTTC. Its protein is CASSQGTGSYGYTF.